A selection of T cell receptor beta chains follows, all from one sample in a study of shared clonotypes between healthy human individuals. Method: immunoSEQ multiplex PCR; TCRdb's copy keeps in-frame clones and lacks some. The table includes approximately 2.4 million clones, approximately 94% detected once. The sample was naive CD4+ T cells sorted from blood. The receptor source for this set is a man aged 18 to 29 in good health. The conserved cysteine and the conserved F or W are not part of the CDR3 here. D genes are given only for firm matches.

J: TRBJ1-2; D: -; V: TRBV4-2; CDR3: ASSPRDGNYGYT
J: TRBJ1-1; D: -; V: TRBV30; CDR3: AWRVNTEAF
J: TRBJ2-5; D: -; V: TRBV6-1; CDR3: ASSGRRVGQETQY
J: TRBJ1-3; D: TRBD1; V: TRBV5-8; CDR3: ASSLWQGAGGNTIY
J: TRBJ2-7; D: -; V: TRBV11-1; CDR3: ASSLSVTGPSYEQY
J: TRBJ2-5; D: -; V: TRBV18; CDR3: ASSLQSLGETQY
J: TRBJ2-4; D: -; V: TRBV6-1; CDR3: ASSATSSVTKNIQY
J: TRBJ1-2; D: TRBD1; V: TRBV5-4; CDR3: ASSAGQGLYGYT
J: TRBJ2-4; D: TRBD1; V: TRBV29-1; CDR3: SAEGDRMY
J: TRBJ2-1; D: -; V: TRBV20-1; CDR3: SASLLDEQF
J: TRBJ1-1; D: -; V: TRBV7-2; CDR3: ASSLGRNQAEAF
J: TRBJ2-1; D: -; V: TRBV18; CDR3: ASSPNLEDEQF
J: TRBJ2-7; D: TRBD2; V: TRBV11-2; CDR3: ASSTSSGSSYEQY
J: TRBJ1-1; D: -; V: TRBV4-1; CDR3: ASKWSDNTEAF
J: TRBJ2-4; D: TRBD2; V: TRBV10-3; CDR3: AISGGSMVGNIQY
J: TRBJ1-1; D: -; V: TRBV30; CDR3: AWSTYTEAF
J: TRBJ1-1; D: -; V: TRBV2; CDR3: ASSTGKNTEAF
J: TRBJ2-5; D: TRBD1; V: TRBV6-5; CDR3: ASSSRGRETQY
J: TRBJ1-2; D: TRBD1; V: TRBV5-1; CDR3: ASSYLDRGYGYT
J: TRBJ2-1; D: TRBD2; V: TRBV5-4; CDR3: ASNHRTSGRANEQF
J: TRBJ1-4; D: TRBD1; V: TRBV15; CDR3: ATSRSDRGISEKLF
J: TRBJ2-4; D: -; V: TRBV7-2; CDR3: ASSLITSQAKNIQY
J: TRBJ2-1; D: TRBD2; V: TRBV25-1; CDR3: ASSELGSGRGTDEQF
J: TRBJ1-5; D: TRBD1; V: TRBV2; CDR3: ASRSRQGPQPQH
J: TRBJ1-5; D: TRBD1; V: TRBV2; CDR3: ASSEQGAIYQPQH
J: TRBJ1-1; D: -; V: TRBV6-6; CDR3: ASSRGPGEGTEAF
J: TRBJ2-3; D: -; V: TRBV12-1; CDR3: ASSFVTCTDTQY
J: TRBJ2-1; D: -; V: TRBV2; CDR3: ASSGYYNEQF
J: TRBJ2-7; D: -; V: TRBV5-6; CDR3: ASSLAFGDREQY
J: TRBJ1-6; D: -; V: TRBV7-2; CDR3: ASSTLSNSPLH
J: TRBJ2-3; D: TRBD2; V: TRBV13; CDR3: ASSLESGRAGDTQY
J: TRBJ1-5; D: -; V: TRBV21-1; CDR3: ASSKGWAPNRPQH
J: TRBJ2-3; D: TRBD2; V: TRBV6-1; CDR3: ASSRLAGGTDTQY
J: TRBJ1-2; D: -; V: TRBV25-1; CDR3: ASSESELYGYT
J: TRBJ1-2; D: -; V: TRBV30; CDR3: AWRLGLKVSGGYT
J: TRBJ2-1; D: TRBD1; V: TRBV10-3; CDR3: ATVGQGAEQF
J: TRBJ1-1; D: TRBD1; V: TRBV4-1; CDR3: ASSLDRDTEAF
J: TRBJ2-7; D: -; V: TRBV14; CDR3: ASSQDPSGRQY
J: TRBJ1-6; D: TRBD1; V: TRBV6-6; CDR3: ASSTKTTGWNSPLH
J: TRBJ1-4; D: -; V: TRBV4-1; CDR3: ASSRLKTATNEKLF
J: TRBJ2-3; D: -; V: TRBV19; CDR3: ASSMGPAGTDTQY
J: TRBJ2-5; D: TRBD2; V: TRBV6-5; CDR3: ASSLAGGPETQY
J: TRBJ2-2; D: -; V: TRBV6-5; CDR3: ASSYSEGELF
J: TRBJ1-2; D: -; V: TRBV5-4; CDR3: ASSLGVRVANYGYT
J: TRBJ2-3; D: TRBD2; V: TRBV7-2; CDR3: ASSLGGGGTDTQY
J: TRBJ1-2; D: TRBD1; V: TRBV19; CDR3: ASSRDRTYGYT
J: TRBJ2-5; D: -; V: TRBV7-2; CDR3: ASSGTLGETQY
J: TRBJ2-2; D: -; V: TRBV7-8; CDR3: ASSLDGRLSGELF
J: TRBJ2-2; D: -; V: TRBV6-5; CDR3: ASAGTVNTGELF
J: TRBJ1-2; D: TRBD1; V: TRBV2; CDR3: ASRQGLDYGYT
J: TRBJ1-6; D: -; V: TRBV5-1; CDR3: ASSRETLGSPLH